This entry lists 2 T cell receptor beta chains sequenced from one sample in a study of T-cell memory formation after mild COVID-19. TCRdb fed the 5' RACE reads into MiXCR, producing one record per CDR3 protein. This table holds about 180,000 distinct CDR3 sequences, 16% found once. Sequenced: PBMCs or a T cell subset sorted from them (not recorded which). These receptors all stem from an adult woman who had mild COVID-19 (a few samples of this study predate the infection). Cell type and time point are not known.

The CDR3 spells CSARDRAYSYEQYF. The CDR3 DNA reads as TGCAGTGCTAGAGATAGGGCCTACTCCTACGAGCAGTACTTC. This chain connects TRBV20-1 to TRBJ2-7; D remains unclear. The germline V gene has CDR1 DFQATT and CDR2 SNEGSKA (reference sequence). The length of the CDR3 is 14 residues. V was clipped by 0 bases and J by 0 bases, with 9 bases between them.

This clonotype was picked up a small number of times. The chain couples TRBV5-1 to TRBJ2-1; 7 nucleotides align to TRBD2. The CDR3 runs to 16 residues. V dropped 0 bases and J dropped 7; count of bases not matched to a gene: 10. The germline CDR1 and CDR2 sequences are SGHRS and YFSETQ. CDR3 bases: TGCGCCAGCAGCTTGGCTGGGGGGAGGGCCGGAAATGAGCAGTTCTTC. This encodes CASSLAGGRAGNEQFF.